This T cell receptor beta chain was profiled in a study of T cell responses to AZD1222 COVID-19 vaccine. Whole-study findings and limits: Sampled repertoires all dated from after the peak T cell response. Reports say nearly half of spike-specific TCRs go after unmutated variant regions.

CDR1 is SGHTA and CDR2 is FQGNSA in the germline V gene. The CDR3 contains 14 residues. V was clipped by 3 bases and J by 6 bases; unmatched bases: 2. Here immunoSEQ multiplex PCR was the method, and the copy in TCRdb shows in-frame clones only, minus some. This table holds some 150,000 clones, around 90% found once. About this clone: No antigen is known for it.

The clonotype originates from an adult who received the AZD1222 COVID-19 vaccine. The chain carries TRBV7-2 and TRBJ1-6, with 7 bases identical to TRBD1. Sequencing used peripheral blood, obtained 28 days after the second AZD1222 dose. DNA for the CDR3: TGTGCCAGCAGCTTCCGGGACAGTAATTCACCCCTCCACTTT. Translated, it gives CASSFRDSNSPLHF.